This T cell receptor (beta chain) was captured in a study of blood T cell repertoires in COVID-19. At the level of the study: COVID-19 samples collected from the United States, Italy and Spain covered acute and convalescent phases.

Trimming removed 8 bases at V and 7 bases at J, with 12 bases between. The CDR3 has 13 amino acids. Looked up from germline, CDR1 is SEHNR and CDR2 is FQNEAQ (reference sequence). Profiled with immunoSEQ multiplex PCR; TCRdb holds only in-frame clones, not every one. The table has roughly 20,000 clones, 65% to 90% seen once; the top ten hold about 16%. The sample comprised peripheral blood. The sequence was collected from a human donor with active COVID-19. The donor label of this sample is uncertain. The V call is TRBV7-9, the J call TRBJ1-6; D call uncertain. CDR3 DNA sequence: TGTGCCAGCGGAGGTTTGGAGAATTCACCCCTCCACTTT. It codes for CASGGLENSPLHF.